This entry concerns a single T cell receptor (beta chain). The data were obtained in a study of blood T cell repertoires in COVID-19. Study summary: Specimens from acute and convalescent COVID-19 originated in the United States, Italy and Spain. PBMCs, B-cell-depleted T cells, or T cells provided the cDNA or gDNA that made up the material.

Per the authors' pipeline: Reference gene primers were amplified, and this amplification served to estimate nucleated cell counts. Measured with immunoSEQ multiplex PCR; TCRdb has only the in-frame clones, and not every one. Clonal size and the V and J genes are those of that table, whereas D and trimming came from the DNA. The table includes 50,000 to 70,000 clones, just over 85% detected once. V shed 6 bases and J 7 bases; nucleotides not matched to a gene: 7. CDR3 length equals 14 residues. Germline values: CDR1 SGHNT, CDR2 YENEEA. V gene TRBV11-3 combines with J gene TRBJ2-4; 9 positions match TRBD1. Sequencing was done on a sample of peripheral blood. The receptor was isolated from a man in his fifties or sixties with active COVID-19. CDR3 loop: CASSPSGQGNIQYF. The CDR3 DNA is TGTGCCAGCAGTCCATCAGGACAGGGGAACATTCAGTACTTC.